This T cell receptor beta chain was identified during a study of blood T cell repertoires in COVID-19. Study-level background: Acute-phase and convalescent COVID-19 samples originated in the United States, Italy and Spain. T cells, B-cell-depleted T cells, or PBMCs supplied cDNA or gDNA.

Enrolled during active infection, Seattle patients were then followed longitudinally. In the source study's methods: For nucleated cells, counts were estimated from reference gene primer amplification. The repertoire was sequenced with immunoSEQ multiplex PCR; TCRdb's copy has only in-frame clones and lacks some. D and trimming come from the DNA, and the V and J calls and clone size come from that table. The profile covers 150,000 to 180,000 clones, with approximately 80% appearing a single time and roughly 12% taken by the ten largest. The specimen was peripheral blood. The sequence was obtained from a woman aged 55-70 years with COVID-19, enrolled during active disease.

CDR3 coding DNA: TGCGCCAGCAGCTTGGATTCTGGGGGCGGTGAAAAACTGTTTTTT. Its translation: CASSLDSGGGEKLFF. The V call is TRBV5-1, the J call TRBJ1-4, with D possibly TRBD1 on 6 matching bases. Germline assignment: CDR1 SGHRS and CDR2 YFSETQ. V was trimmed by 0 bases and J by 7 bases, leaving 13 bases between them. This CDR3 has 15 residues.